This T cell receptor beta chain was obtained from a study of blood T cell repertoires in COVID-19. The germline V gene encodes CDR1 LNHDA and CDR2 SQIVND (reference sequence). J was trimmed by 4 bases and V by 8 bases; bases with no gene match: 12. There are 15 residues in the CDR3. Clones were sequenced by immunoSEQ multiplex PCR, and TCRdb holds only the in-frame ones, with some missing. Found here are hundreds of thousands of clones, 90% of them singletons; the top ten hold around 0.96%. The TCR comes from a woman between 40 and 50 years old with COVID-19, enrolled during active disease. Sequencing used peripheral blood. The chain is built from TRBV19 and TRBJ2-7; 9 bases agree with TRBD1. CDR3 amino acids: CASQRNRDRAYEQYF. The CDR3 coding sequence is TGTGCCAGTCAGAGGAACCGGGACAGGGCTTACGAGCAGTACTTC. The variable domain in full, with the rest retrieved from reference TRBV19 and TRBJ2-7, is DGGITQSPKYLFRKEGQNVTLSCEQNLNHDAMYWYRQDPGQGLRLIYYSQIVNDFQKGDIAEGYSVSREKKESFPLTVTSAQKNPTAFYLCASQRNRDRAYEQYFGPGTRLTVT.